Listed below are T cell receptor beta chains from one sample, sequenced in a study of cytomegalovirus exposure and HLA in healthy donors. Only in-frame clones appear in the TCRdb table, and some are missing; sequencing was by immunoSEQ multiplex PCR. The sample shows around 100,000 clones, approximately 72% of them seen only once. The sequencing input was PBMCs. The receptor source for this set is a woman in her 40s in good health and CMV-seropositive. Both conserved end residues are part of each CDR3. D genes are given only for firm matches. Rows give clone size only sometimes, using once, few, many, or a class for an expanded clone.

V gene	CDR3 length	J gene	clone size	D gene	CDR3 DNA	CDR3 protein
TRBV9	14	TRBJ1-4	NA	TRBD1	TGTGCCAGCAGCGTAGCGCAGGGGGGTGAAAAACTGTTTTTT	CASSVAQGGEKLFF
TRBV2	14	TRBJ2-3	NA	TRBD1	TGTGCCAGCAGTTATAGGGGGCCCACAGATACGCAGTATTTT	CASSYRGPTDTQYF
TRBV9	14	TRBJ1-4	NA	TRBD1	TGTGCCAGCAGCGCCCACAGGGGGAGTGAAAAACTGTTTTTT	CASSAHRGSEKLFF
TRBV5-6	17	TRBJ1-1	few	TRBD1	TGTGCCAGCAGCCCATTGTATCAAAGGACAGGGAGCACTGAAGCTTTCTTT	CASSPLYQRTGSTEAFF
TRBV2	15	TRBJ2-5	NA	TRBD2	TGTGCCAGCACTGTGACTAGCGGGAGTATTGAGACCCAGTACTTC	CASTVTSGSIETQYF
TRBV2	14	TRBJ1-4	NA	NA	TGTGCCAGCACGGCGGGGAGGGTGAATGAAAAACTGTTTTTT	CASTAGRVNEKLFF
TRBV2	13	TRBJ1-1	NA	NA	TGTGCCAGCAGGGTCAGGGTGGGCACTGAAGCTTTCTTT	CASRVRVGTEAFF
TRBV6-6	14	TRBJ2-7	NA	NA	TGTGCCAGCAGTTACGTGCCAGAAGCCTACGAGCAGTACTTC	CASSYVPEAYEQYF
TRBV6-1	15	TRBJ2-3	NA	TRBD1	TGTGCCAGCAGTTTGGGACAGTATAGCACAGATACGCAGTATTTT	CASSLGQYSTDTQYF
TRBV28	15	TRBJ1-6	NA	NA	TGTGCCAGCAGCTCCGATCTAAGGGGTAATTCACCCCTCCACTTT	CASSSDLRGNSPLHF
TRBV2	12	TRBJ1-1	few	NA	TGTGCCAGCAGACACCAGAACACTGAAGCTTTCTTT	CASRHQNTEAFF
TRBV10-1	12	TRBJ1-5	NA	NA	TGCGCCAGCAGTGCGGGGAATCAGCCCCAGCATTTT	CASSAGNQPQHF
TRBV4-2	16	TRBJ2-1	NA	NA	TGTGCCAGCAGCCAAGTCGGGACGGGGGGCCACAATGAGCAGTTCTTC	CASSQVGTGGHNEQFF
TRBV19	18	TRBJ1-5	NA	TRBD1	TGTGCCAGTAGTATTATAAGTGGGGACAGCCCAAGCAATCAGCCCCAGCATTTT	CASSIISGDSPSNQPQHF
TRBV28	13	TRBJ2-7	NA	TRBD2	TGTGCCAGCGTTACTAGCGGGAGAAACGAGCAGTACTTC	CASVTSGRNEQYF
TRBV27	15	TRBJ2-3	NA	TRBD2	TGTGCCAGCAGTTTTCGGAGGGAGGGGTCAGATACGCAGTATTTT	CASSFRREGSDTQYF
TRBV7-2	16	TRBJ2-5	NA	TRBD2	TGTGCCAGCAGCTTAGGGACTAGCGGGAAGGGAAAGACCCAGTACTTC	CASSLGTSGKGKTQYF
TRBV27	12	TRBJ2-7	NA	TRBD2	TGTGCCAGCAGTTCTAGCGGCTACGAGCAGTACTTC	CASSSSGYEQYF
TRBV5-1	16	TRBJ2-2	once	TRBD2	TGCGCCAGCAGCTTGATACTAGCGGGAGATCTTGGGGAGCTGTTTTTT	CASSLILAGDLGELFF
TRBV7-8	16	TRBJ2-1	NA	NA	TGTGCCAGCAGCTTCGTGGGCGCCTTACCCTACAATGAGCAGTTCTTC	CASSFVGALPYNEQFF
TRBV7-6	13	TRBJ1-1	NA	NA	TGTGCCAGCAGCCCCGGGAGGTTGGCTGAAGCTTTCTTT	CASSPGRLAEAFF
TRBV19	15	TRBJ2-1	NA	TRBD2	TGTGCCAGTAGTACCGGGACTAACTCCTACAATGAGCAGTTCTTC	CASSTGTNSYNEQFF
TRBV5-1	16	TRBJ2-1	NA	TRBD1	TGCGCCAGCAGCCCGAGGACAGGGGCCTCCTACAATGAGCAGTTCTTC	CASSPRTGASYNEQFF
TRBV14	13	TRBJ2-7	NA	TRBD1	TGTGCCAGCAGCCCCGCAGGGGGCAACGAGCAGTACTTC	CASSPAGGNEQYF
TRBV6-1	11	TRBJ1-1	NA	NA	TGTGCCAGCAGGCTACAGGTTGAAGCTTTCTTT	CASRLQVEAFF
TRBV19	16	TRBJ2-2	NA	NA	TGTGCCAGTACTCCTTTGATTAGGCAGGATCGAGGGGAGCTGTTTTTT	CASTPLIRQDRGELFF
TRBV30	13	TRBJ2-7	NA	TRBD2	TGTGCCTGGAGTCGGCTGCGGGAGGCCGAGCAGTACTTC	CAWSRLREAEQYF
TRBV19	14	TRBJ1-2	NA	NA	TGTGCCAGTAGCTGGACTCCAAGGGAGTATGGCTACACCTTC	CASSWTPREYGYTF
TRBV10-3	14	TRBJ1-2	once	TRBD1	TGTGCCATCAGAGGGACAGGCGAATTCTATGGCTACACCTTC	CAIRGTGEFYGYTF
TRBV6-4	13	TRBJ2-1	NA	NA	TGTGCCAGCAGTGAGGGCAGGGGTAATGAGCAGTTCTTC	CASSEGRGNEQFF
TRBV5-1	16	TRBJ1-4	NA	TRBD1	TGCGCCAGCAGCCTCGGGACAGGCATGATTAATGAAAAACTGTTTTTT	CASSLGTGMINEKLFF
TRBV30	11	TRBJ1-2	few	NA	TGTGCCTGGAGTCGAGTTTATGGCTACACCTTC	CAWSRVYGYTF
TRBV28	15	TRBJ1-2	NA	NA	TGTGCCAGCAGTTATCGGGGATGGCTTAACTATGGCTACACCTTC	CASSYRGWLNYGYTF